A selection of T cell receptor beta chains follows, all from one sample in a study of post-analysis software for immune sequencing data. TCRdb reanalysed the PCR reads using MiXCR and keeps one entry per CDR3 protein. The data show about 570,000 distinct CDR3 sequences, with around 34% seen just once and 6% held by the top ten. Sequenced input: blood. The receptor source for this set is a girl aged 2-17 years with multiple sclerosis. Both conserved end residues are part of each CDR3. The order of the fields is V gene, CDR3 length, CDR3 protein.

TRBV29-1 | 11 | CSGRRGDTQYF
TRBV7-2 | 14 | CASRDPGPPGTQYF
TRBV13 | 15 | CASSLGQRFNTEAFF
TRBV6-1 | 13 | CASSEARHWGYTF
TRBV7-3 | 15 | CASGTSGVYQETQYF
TRBV7-3 | 16 | CASSLTALAGVHEQYF
TRBV10-3 | 16 | CAISESSRGLNYGYTF
TRBV7-8 | 13 | CASSLGRTREQYF
TRBV6-5 | 15 | CASSRTGTGEEKLFF
TRBV5-1 | 15 | CASSLAAGKDYGYTF
TRBV10-3 | 14 | CATSLGGSTDTQYF
TRBV6-6 | 15 | CASTIPGSSYNEQFF
TRBV20-1 | 11 | CSALNAGGAFF
TRBV4-1 | 16 | CASSQRQGAANYGYTF
TRBV6-1 | 15 | CASSESGRDNYGYTF
TRBV20-1 | 14 | CSARDSGGTYGYTF
TRBV12-3/TRBV12-4 | 16 | CASSSGQARDNSPLHF
TRBV6-1 | 17 | CASSLRGGGPYQETQYF
TRBV4-2 | 18 | CASSQDSGGGGPGETQYF
TRBV6-6 | 17 | CASSYLRPGYNTGELFF
TRBV29-1 | 14 | CSVLKPGIADTQYF
TRBV5-1 | 12 | CASRGGENIQYF
TRBV7-2 | 13 | CASSASGVNEQFF
TRBV5-1 | 15 | CASSSRGPYTGELFF
TRBV20-1 | 17 | CSARDRGFSGGANVLTF
TRBV29-1 | 14 | CSVPGLPFTDTQYF
TRBV7-2 | 14 | CASSSDRGGSEAFF
TRBV6-1 | 11 | CAIGGNQPQHF
TRBV7-2 | 19 | CASSYELTDYYRDRETQYF
TRBV5-1 | 15 | CASRSSGGIYNEQFF
TRBV3-1 | 17 | CASSQDLRGGIQETQYF
TRBV10-3 | 13 | CAISEADSSPLHF
TRBV20-1 | 14 | CSARRDASTDTQYF
TRBV27 | 14 | CASSFLGLKETQYF
TRBV5-1 | 14 | CASSLETGRSPLHF
TRBV12-3/TRBV12-4 | 11 | CASLGTYEQYF
TRBV15 | 16 | CATSRDKRTGGEVLFF
TRBV7-3 | 8 | CATSPYTF
TRBV20-1 | 13 | CSARAGRDQPQHF
TRBV12-3/TRBV12-4 | 15 | CASSLGGGPYTEAFF
TRBV10-3 | 15 | CAVSPGQGGPDTQYF
TRBV4-1 | 15 | CASSQPTGDNSPLHF
TRBV15 | 14 | CATSRDRAITEAFF
TRBV5-1 | 15 | CASSLAGTNRETQYF
TRBV12-5 | 16 | CASGLGDRGRTDTQYF
TRBV6-5 | 17 | CASSYSQESTFNTEAFF
TRBV27 | 12 | CASRTGGGEQFF
TRBV2 | 13 | CAIFGQISYGYTF
TRBV5-1 | 14 | CASSSQWMNTEAFF
TRBV6-1 | 15 | CASSDPDSIQYEQYF
TRBV4-2 | 15 | CASSQGTEATYEQYF
TRBV28 | 12 | CATRTANTEAFF
TRBV3-1 | 18 | CASSQALAGGPSTDTQYF
TRBV7-2 | 14 | CASSYDPSTDTQYF
TRBV7-6 | 17 | CASSLAYRGASTDTQYF
TRBV2 | 14 | CASRPAGTPYEQYF
TRBV10-3 | 12 | CATSTGNTEAFF
TRBV7-9 | 20 | CASSLEVGGGRPSGANVLAF
TRBV19 | 14 | CASSINRNKETQYF